This T cell receptor beta chain was retrieved from a study of blood T cell repertoires in COVID-19. The wider study: T cells, B-cell-depleted T cells, or PBMCs provided the cDNA or gDNA that served as material.

The CDR3 length is 15 residues. Germline-derived CDR1 and CDR2 are MDHEN and SYDVKM. V lost 3 bases and J lost 0; bases outside the gene matches: 1. The method was immunoSEQ multiplex PCR; TCRdb's version includes in-frame clones alone and lacks a portion of them. This table holds 290,000 or so clones, about nine tenths found once. The sequencing input was PBMCs or T cells enriched from blood (not recorded which). The receptor comes from a woman between 25 and 40 years old who had recovered from COVID-19. The rearrangement uses TRBV28 and TRBJ1-1, with TRBD1 matching 10 bases. The CDR3 bases are TGTGCCAGCAGTTTGGGACAGGGGATGAACACTGAAGCTTTCTTT. This codes for CASSLGQGMNTEAFF.